What follows describes a single T cell receptor (beta chain). As yet, its antigen is unknown. This entry comes from a study of vaccination and CD4 T cells after COVID-19. The germline gives CDR1 DFQATT, CDR2 SNEGSKA (reference sequence). This CDR3 comprises 17 residues. The V and J ends lost 2 bases and 0 bases respectively, with 17 bases between them. As to treatment: roughly ten-day PBMC culture with coronavirus spike peptide pools or control peptides (ViraFEST assay). PBMC cultures, at a few million cells per well, received about 9.9 IU/ml IL-2 and around 11 ug/ml peptide pools. Cultured CD4+ T cell DNA underwent sequencing with the Oncomine TCR Beta short-read assay. Cultured CD4+ T cells yielded the extracted genomic DNA. TCRdb fed the PCR reads into MiXCR, producing one record per CDR3 protein. There are just over 3,500 distinct CDR3 sequences in the sample; under 50% occur only once, and roughly 30% lies in the top ten.

Study-wide results and caveats: Nearly all convalescent vaccine-specific clones, 304 of 307, recognized only SARS-CoV-2 spike. There were relatively few convalescent patients studied, and there were no early post-infection timepoints.

The receptor's source is a human donor who had recovered from COVID-19. This chain joins TRBV20-1 and TRBJ1-3, with D uncertain. The sequencing sample was made of CD4+ T cells from blood, cultured in vitro. The CDR3 protein is CSARLSIPGYSGNTIYF. CDR3 DNA: TGCAGTGCTAGACTAAGCATTCCAGGATACTCTGGAAACACCATATATTTT.